This TCR beta chain was sequenced during a study of technical replicates of blood from a handful of donors. Germline assignment: CDR1 SNHLY and CDR2 FYNNEI. V was clipped by 4 bases and J by 5 bases; unmatched bases: 3. The CDR3 runs 14 residues. Measured with immunoSEQ multiplex PCR; TCRdb has only the in-frame clones, and not every one. The sample yields some 74,000 clones, approximately 97% seen once. Sequencing was done on a sample of T cells isolated from PBMCs. The TCR was taken from a human donor in good health. The chain has TRBV2 and TRBJ2-1; the match to TRBD2 covers 9 bases. As DNA, the CDR3 is TGTGCCAGCAGTGGGACTAGCGCGAACAATGAGCAGTTCTTC. Encoded protein: CASSGTSANNEQFF.